The 16 T cell receptor beta chains in this list originate from one sample, sequenced in a study of post-analysis software for immune sequencing data. Study results and caveats: Patients used about five TRBV segments, including TRBV5-6, TRBV5-1 and TRBV20-1, more often than controls.

These receptors have no known antigen. Presence of unique molecular identifiers characterized the TCR beta cDNA libraries. TCRdb reprocessed the PCR reads with MiXCR, giving one entry per CDR3 protein. Altogether around 700,000 distinct CDR3 sequences are present, over 45% being singletons, with the ten largest covering approximately 10%. Sequencing used blood. The origin of the receptors is a girl between 2 and 10 years old with multiple sclerosis.

This clonotype has more than one count but fewer than ten. The chain links TRBV7-2 to TRBJ1-5; D gene uncertain. There are 15 residues in the CDR3. The germline V gene has CDR1 SGHTA and CDR2 FQGNSA. Trimming removed 8 bases at V and 2 bases at J, with 16 bases between. Here the CDR3 reads CASSAWPPGNQPQHF. In DNA form, the CDR3 reads TGTGCCAGCTCTGCTTGGCCTCCCGGCAATCAGCCCCAGCATTTT.

This clonotype was found a few times. The rearrangement links TRBV7-2 to TRBJ1-1; no firm D call. Trimming left V 2 bases short and J 0 bases short, with 10 bases between. The CDR3 is 15 amino acids. Germline V CDR1 and CDR2: SGHTA, FQGNSA. The CDR3 here is CASSLLLTVNTEAFF. CDR3 sequence (DNA): TGTGCCAGCAGCTTACTTTTAACGGTGAACACTGAAGCTTTCTTT.

This sequence joins TRBV5-6 and TRBJ1-2, with unresolved D. The CDR3 is made up of 12 amino acids. V shed 5 bases and J shed 7 bases, with 12 bases lying between them. Germline-derived CDR1 and CDR2 are SGHDT and YYEEEE. The CDR3 DNA sequence: TGTGCCAGCAGTGAGGGAGGATTTGGCTACACCTTC. It translates to CASSEGGFGYTF.

This chain links TRBV29-1 with TRBJ2-7, with a possible D match to TRBD1 (5 bases). V lost 7 bases to trimming and J lost 1 base, with 11 bases between them. The CDR3 is 12 residues long. CDR1 and CDR2 (germline): SQVTM, ANQGSEA. For the CDR3, the DNA is TGCAGCGCCGCAGGGATGTCCTACGAGCAGTACTTC. Translated: CSAAGMSYEQYF.

This chain links TRBV10-3 with TRBJ2-6; 7 positions match TRBD1. The CDR3 length is 18 residues. Germline loops: CDR1 ENHRY, CDR2 SYGVKD. J lost 4 bases, V lost 3 bases, and 12 bases had no gene match. The DNA of the CDR3 is TGTGCCATCAGTGAAACAGGGGAGCCTTCGCCCGGGGCCAACGTCCTGACTTTC. Protein product: CAISETGEPSPGANVLTF.

The chain is built from TRBV4-1 and TRBJ2-7; D perhaps matches TRBD1 (5 bases). The V and J ends lost 0 bases and 5 bases respectively, with 23 bases between them. The CDR3 extends over 18 amino acids. Per germline, CDR1 MGHRA and CDR2 YSYEKL. The CDR3 nucleotides are TGCGCCAGCAGCCAAGATCCCCCGGGCAGGGATTTTCTGCACGAGCAGTACTTC. Amino acid sequence: CASSQDPPGRDFLHEQYF.

This clonotype was picked up a small number of times. The CDR3, as DNA: TGTGCCAGCAGCGTAGAAGGGGGGGTCTCCTACGAGCAGTACTTC. Protein product: CASSVEGGVSYEQYF. The chain has TRBV9 and TRBJ2-7; tentative D call: TRBD2 (7 bases). Germline CDR1 is SGDLS and CDR2 is YYNGEE. Trimming shortened V by 0 bases and J by 0 bases, and 10 bases separated the two germline ends. The length of the CDR3 is 15 residues.

The rearrangement joins TRBV6-2 or TRBV6-3 to TRBJ1-2; D is undetermined. The CDR3 extends over 15 amino acids. Germline values: CDR1 MNHEY, CDR2 SVGEGT. The V and J ends lost 4 bases and 4 bases respectively, with 16 bases between them. CDR3 protein: CASSSPFDVSYGYTF. The CDR3 nucleotides read TGTGCCAGCAGTTCACCTTTCGACGTTAGCTATGGCTACACCTTC.

The chain links TRBV5-1 to TRBJ2-5, with 11 bases lining up with TRBD2. The CDR3 runs to 16 residues. Germline V CDR1 and CDR2: SGHRS, YFSETQ. V trimming: 5 bases; J trimming: 4 bases; junction bases outside the gene matches: 10. The CDR3 here is CASSLLAGERGETQYF. CDR3 sequence (DNA): TGCGCCAGCAGTCTACTAGCGGGAGAGCGTGGAGAGACCCAGTACTTC.

V gene TRBV4-1 combines with J gene TRBJ1-4; D possibly corresponds to TRBD1 (5 bases). The CDR3 is made up of 16 amino acids. From germline, CDR1 is MGHRA and CDR2 YSYEKL. V was clipped by 0 bases and J by 6 bases, with 14 bases between them. For the CDR3, the DNA is TGCGCCAGCAGCCAAGATCAAGGGGTCTTGCATGAAAAACTGTTTTTT. It is translated as CASSQDQGVLHEKLFF.

The chain recombines TRBV12-3 or TRBV12-4 with TRBJ1-2, with D possibly matching TRBD1 (6 bases). Deletions cut 5 bases from V and 7 bases from J, with 17 bases between. The CDR3 is made up of 14 amino acids. The CDR3 is CASSDDRRRSGYTF. CDR3 nucleotide sequence: TGTGCCAGCAGTGACGACAGGAGACGAAGTGGCTACACCTTC.

This clonotype came up once. The CDR3 region is CASSYSIHKRGSVWHYNEQFF. DNA for the CDR3: TGTGCCAGCAGTTACTCGATCCATAAGCGGGGCTCAGTCTGGCACTACAATGAGCAGTTCTTC. The rearrangement links TRBV6-5 to TRBJ2-1; 7 positions match TRBD2. With 0 bases clipped from V and 3 bases from J, the junction kept 20 bases outside the gene matches. Per the germline V gene, CDR1 is MNHEY and CDR2 is SVGAGI. The CDR3 is 21 amino acids.

CDR3 sequence: CSASLLGGLANNEQFF. The CDR3 DNA follows: TGCAGTGCTAGTCTGCTAGGCGGACTAGCAAACAATGAGCAGTTCTTC. This chain links TRBV20-1 with TRBJ2-1; TRBD2 matches 8 bases. After removal of 3 bases from V and 5 bases from J, the junction contained 12 bases not matched to a gene. Looked up from germline, CDR1 is DFQATT and CDR2 is SNEGSKA (reference sequence). The CDR3 runs to 16 residues.

This clonotype was seen a handful of times. The gene calls are TRBV29-1 and TRBJ1-2; TRBD1 matches 10 bases. V shed 7 bases, J shed 4 bases, and the junction held 9 bases outside the gene matches. The CDR3 runs 14 residues. The V gene's germline CDR1 is SQVTM and CDR2 ANQGSEA. CDR3 in DNA: TGCAGCGCCCTTGATGGGACAGGGGCCTATGGCTACACCTTC. Encoded protein: CSALDGTGAYGYTF. Combining the CDR3 with reference TRBV29-1 and TRBJ1-2 gives the whole variable domain SAVISQKPSRDICQRGTSLTIQCQVDSQVTMMFWYRQQPGQSLTLIATANQGSEATYESGFVIDKFPISRPNLTFSTLTVSNMSPEDSSIYLCSALDGTGAYGYTFGSGTRLTVV.

The chain combines TRBV29-1 with TRBJ2-1; 7 bases line up with TRBD2. The CDR3 totals 13 residues. CDR1 and CDR2 (germline): SQVTM, ANQGSEA. After removal of 5 bases from V and 6 bases from J, the junction contained 7 bases not matched to a gene. The DNA of the CDR3 is TGCAGCGTTCAAGCGGGGTCCCTCAATGAGCAGTTCTTC. Protein sequence: CSVQAGSLNEQFF.

The chain combines TRBV5-1 with TRBJ2-3; 11 bases are shared with TRBD2. The CDR3 covers 17 residues. V dropped 0 bases and J dropped 2; count of bases not matched to a gene: 5. Germline loops: CDR1 SGHRS, CDR2 YFSETQ. DNA for the CDR3: TGCGCCAGCAGCTTGGATCTAGCGGGAGGACTCACAGATACGCAGTATTTT. Protein: CASSLDLAGGLTDTQYF.